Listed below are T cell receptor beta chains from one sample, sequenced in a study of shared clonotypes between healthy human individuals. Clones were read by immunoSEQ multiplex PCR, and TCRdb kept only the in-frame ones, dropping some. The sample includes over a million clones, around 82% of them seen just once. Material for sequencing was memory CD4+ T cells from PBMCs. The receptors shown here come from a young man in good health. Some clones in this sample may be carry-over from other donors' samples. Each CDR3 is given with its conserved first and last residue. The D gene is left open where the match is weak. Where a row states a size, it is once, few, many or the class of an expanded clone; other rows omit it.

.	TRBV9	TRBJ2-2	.	CASSAIAELDTGELFF	TGTGCCAGCAGCGCAATAGCGGAGCTGGACACCGGGGAGCTGTTTTTT
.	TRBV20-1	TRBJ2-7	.	CSAGRTYEQYF	TGCAGTGCCGGCAGGACTTACGAGCAGTACTTC
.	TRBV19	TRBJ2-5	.	CASSIDGMGQETQYF	TGTGCCAGTAGTATAGATGGGATGGGGCAAGAGACCCAGTACTTC
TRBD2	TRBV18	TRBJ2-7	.	CASSPGLAGGYEQYF	TGTGCCAGCTCACCGGGTCTAGCGGGTGGTTACGAGCAGTACTTC
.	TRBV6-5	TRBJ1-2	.	CASSSEDSGIWGYTF	TGTGCCAGCAGCTCCGAAGACAGTGGGATTTGGGGCTACACCTTC
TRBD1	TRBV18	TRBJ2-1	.	CASQKRTGENEQFF	TGTGCCAGCCAAAAAAGAACAGGGGAAAATGAGCAGTTCTTC
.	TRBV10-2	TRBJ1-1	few	CASRMGRTEAFF	TGCGCCAGCAGGATGGGACGGACTGAAGCTTTCTTT
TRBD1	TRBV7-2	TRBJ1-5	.	CASSRTGGRQPQHF	TGTGCCAGCAGCCGGACAGGGGGGCGGCAGCCCCAGCATTTT
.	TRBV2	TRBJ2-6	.	CASTRGGPSGANVLTF	TGTGCCAGCACCCGAGGGGGGCCCTCTGGGGCCAACGTCCTGACTTTC
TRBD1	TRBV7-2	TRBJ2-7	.	CASSTRQGNTYEQYF	TGTGCCAGCAGCACGCGACAGGGTAATACCTACGAGCAGTACTTC
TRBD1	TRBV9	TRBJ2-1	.	CASSPSERGHRSEQFF	TGTGCCAGCAGCCCAAGTGAAAGGGGGCATAGGAGTGAGCAGTTCTTC
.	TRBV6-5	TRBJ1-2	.	CASSYSQNYGYTF	TGTGCCAGCAGTTACTCCCAAAACTATGGCTACACCTTC
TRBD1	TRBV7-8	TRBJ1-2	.	CASSLWGQGLGYTF	TGTGCCAGCAGCTTATGGGGACAGGGCCTCGGCTACACCTTC
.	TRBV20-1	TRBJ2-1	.	CGGSSYNEQFF	TGCGGGGGGAGCTCCTACAATGAGCAGTTCTTC
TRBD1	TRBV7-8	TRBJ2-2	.	CASSLLGQGVGELFF	TGTGCCAGCAGCTTATTGGGACAGGGGGTCGGGGAGCTGTTTTTT
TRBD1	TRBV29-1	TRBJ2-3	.	CSVQGLPSTDTQYF	TGCAGCGTACAGGGGCTCCCCAGCACAGATACGCAGTATTTT
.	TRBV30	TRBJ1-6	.	CAWSAWRTVTPNSPLHF	TGTGCCTGGAGCGCATGGAGGACAGTCACCCCTAATTCACCCCTCCACTTT
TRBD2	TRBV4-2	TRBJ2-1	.	CASSRGASGRIYNEQFF	TGTGCCAGCAGCCGAGGGGCTAGCGGGAGGATTTACAATGAGCAGTTCTTC
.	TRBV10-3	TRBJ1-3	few	CAISEPGNTIYF	TGTGCCATCAGTGAGCCTGGAAACACCATATATTTT
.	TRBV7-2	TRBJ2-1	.	CASSSKAAHSYNEQFF	TGTGCCAGCAGCTCAAAAGCGGCCCACTCCTACAATGAGCAGTTCTTC
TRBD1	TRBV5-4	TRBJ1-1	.	CASSLLTGTTEAFF	TGTGCCAGCAGCTTGCTGACAGGGACCACTGAAGCTTTCTTT
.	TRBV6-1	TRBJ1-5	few	CASSESGENQPQHF	TGTGCCAGCAGTGAATCTGGGGAGAATCAGCCCCAGCATTTT
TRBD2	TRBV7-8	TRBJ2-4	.	CASSSTREGNIQYF	TGTGCCAGCAGCTCGACTAGGGAGGGAAACATTCAGTACTTC
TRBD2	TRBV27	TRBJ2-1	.	CATTGTSARRDEQFF	TGTGCCACCACCGGGACTAGCGCTAGGAGGGATGAGCAGTTCTTC
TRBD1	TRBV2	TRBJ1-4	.	CASSGQGAPTNEKLFF	TGTGCCAGCAGTGGACAGGGGGCTCCAACTAATGAAAAACTGTTTTTT
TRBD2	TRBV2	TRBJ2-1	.	CASSRSGSSYNEQFF	TGTGCCAGCAGTCGAAGCGGGAGCTCCTACAATGAGCAGTTCTTC
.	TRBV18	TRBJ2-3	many	CASSPSRRDDTQYF	TGTGCCAGCTCACCATCAAGGCGGGACGATACGCAGTATTTT
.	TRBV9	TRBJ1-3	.	CASSGGDLAGNTIYF	TGTGCCAGCAGCGGAGGGGATTTAGCTGGAAACACCATATATTTT
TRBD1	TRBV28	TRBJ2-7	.	CASSFQGTAYEQYF	TGTGCCAGCAGTTTTCAGGGGACAGCCTACGAGCAGTACTTC
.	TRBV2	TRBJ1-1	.	CASSERWDTEAFF	TGTGCCAGCAGTGAAAGATGGGACACTGAAGCTTTCTTT
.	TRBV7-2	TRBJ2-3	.	CASSLGGFVSTDTQYF	TGTGCCAGCAGCTTAGGAGGGTTTGTGAGCACAGATACGCAGTATTTT
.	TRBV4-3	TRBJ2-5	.	CASSKGTGNQETQYF	TGCGCCAGCAGCAAAGGGACGGGGAACCAAGAGACCCAGTACTTC
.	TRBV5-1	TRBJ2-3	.	CASSPGNSDTQYF	TGCGCCAGCAGCCCAGGGAATTCAGATACGCAGTATTTT
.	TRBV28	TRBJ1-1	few	CASGTGLTEAFF	TGTGCCAGTGGGACGGGGTTGACTGAAGCTTTCTTT
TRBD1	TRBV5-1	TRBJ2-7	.	CASSGGDRGLRSSYEQYF	TGCGCCAGCAGCGGGGGAGACAGGGGGCTAAGGAGCTCCTACGAGCAGTACTTC
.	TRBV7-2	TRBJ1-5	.	CASSLDSNQPQHF	TGTGCCAGCAGCCTAGACAGTAATCAGCCCCAGCATTTT
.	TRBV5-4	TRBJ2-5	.	CASSLAGGEETQYF	TGTGCCAGCAGCTTGGCGGGGGGCGAGGAGACCCAGTACTTC
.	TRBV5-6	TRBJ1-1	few	CASSVGTAEAFF	TGTGCCAGCAGCGTCGGGACTGCGGAAGCTTTCTTT
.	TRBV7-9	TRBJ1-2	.	CASSLASRRTGYGYTF	TGTGCCAGCAGCTTAGCGTCGCGGCGGACTGGCTATGGCTACACCTTC
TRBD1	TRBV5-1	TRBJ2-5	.	CASSLAGGSVQETQYF	TGCGCCAGCAGCTTGGCAGGGGGCTCGGTCCAAGAGACCCAGTACTTC
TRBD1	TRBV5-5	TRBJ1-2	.	CASHWTGGNYGYTF	TGTGCCAGCCATTGGACAGGGGGTAACTATGGCTACACCTTC
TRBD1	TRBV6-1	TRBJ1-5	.	CASRPEGAGQPQHF	TGTGCCAGCAGGCCCGAGGGGGCTGGTCAGCCCCAGCATTTT